The rows below give T cell receptor beta chains drawn from one sample of a study of cytomegalovirus exposure and HLA in healthy donors. TCRdb's copy holds only in-frame clones and misses some; the assay was immunoSEQ multiplex PCR. Of roughly 100,000 clones in the sample, around 76% were seen once. The sequenced material came from PBMCs. The receptors shown here come from a man aged 35-49 years in good health and CMV-seropositive. CDR3s leave out the opening cysteine and the closing phenylalanine or tryptophan. Fields, in order: V gene, clone size, CDR3 protein. Some rows mark clone size as missing; the rest say once, few, many or name a class of expanded clone.

TRBV10-3,.,AISESRGLAGAQYQETQY
TRBV15,.,ATSRSKAGGGELF
TRBV27,.,ASSPARDRGWEY
TRBV6-5,.,ASSYEGQDNSPLH
TRBV2,.,ASSVDSQETQY
TRBV28,.,ASSFPGTAYEQY
TRBV5-1,few,ASSLVDRIGSGANVLT
TRBV30,.,AWSVRDRGLRSQETQY
TRBV10-2,once,ASSEASNQPQH
TRBV12-2,.,ASRLDFRDTRNTEAF
TRBV4-3,.,ASSGLAGDEQY
TRBV28,.,ASSLWTSGTDTQY
TRBV5-1,.,ASSPDRGGYT
TRBV18,.,ASSTTGTSATDTQY
TRBV27,.,ASSPIDRENQPQH
TRBV7-2,.,ASSRGLETQY
TRBV6-1,.,ASREQGSYEQY
TRBV7-9,.,ASTRFPGETNEKLF
TRBV2,.,ASSEWRRGYT
TRBV7-2,few,ASSFSSERSR
TRBV6-5,.,ASRRLSNTGELF
TRBV19,.,ASSGGETPEGDEAF
TRBV19,few,ASSGGDGYT
TRBV10-1,.,ASSAGGTANEKLF
TRBV7-8,.,ASSRGTSGAYNEQF
TRBV5-4,.,ASSPPGTGGYQETQY
TRBV10-3,.,AISGGASYEQY
TRBV5-4,.,ASSLGQGRDGYT
TRBV7-2,.,ASSSSHAYEQY
TRBV5-1,few,ASSFRTNTGELF
TRBV5-6,.,ASSPSGGWTEAF
TRBV11-2,once,ASSPPGTAYEQY
TRBV10-2,.,ASTDRNSPLH
TRBV4-3,few,ASSPRQRSYNEQF
TRBV10-3,.,ATQGRTYEQY
TRBV7-8,.,ASSLVATDEKLF
TRBV11-2,.,ASSLDHGTLFY
TRBV7-8,.,ASSPRGWASNQPQH
TRBV21-1,.,ASSNRTFGNQPQH
TRBV5-4,once,ASSLGGAGGPGRQY
TRBV2,few,ASEGYSGANVLT
TRBV5-4,.,ASLVRGNYGYT